This is a list of T cell receptor beta chains from one sample in a study of naive and memory T cell subsets. TCRdb itself ran the UMI-ligation and nested PCR reads through MiXCR, one entry per CDR3 protein. The sample has over 65,000 distinct CDR3 sequences; approximately 10% are singletons. The specimen sequenced was naive CD8+ T cells from blood. All receptors derive from a human donor in good health. Each CDR3 is given with its conserved first and last residue. A D gene is named only where the DNA matches it firmly. Rows give clone size only sometimes, using once, few, many, or a class for an expanded clone.

V	D	size	J	CDR3	DNA
TRBV12-3/TRBV12-4	TRBD1	few	TRBJ1-1	CASSPDRVLNTEAFF	TGTGCCAGCAGTCCCGACAGGGTCTTGAACACTGAAGCTTTCTTT
TRBV9	TRBD1	many	TRBJ2-7	CASSYGTGGYYEQYF	TGTGCCAGCAGCTACGGGACAGGGGGTTACTACGAGCAGTACTTC
TRBV3-1	.	.	TRBJ2-5	CASSQDRGLQETQYF	TGTGCCAGCAGCCAAGATAGGGGTCTCCAAGAGACCCAGTACTTC
TRBV9	.	.	TRBJ2-7	CASSVGQGIGYEQYF	TGTGCCAGCAGCGTAGGGCAGGGGATAGGGTACGAGCAGTACTTC
TRBV30	TRBD1	.	TRBJ1-6	CALSPGDRGRLNSPLHF	TGTGCCTTATCCCCTGGGGACAGGGGGCGCCTGAATTCACCCCTCCACTTT
TRBV29-1	.	many	TRBJ2-7	CSVVGARTYEQYF	TGCAGCGTTGTTGGGGCCCGAACCTACGAGCAGTACTTC
TRBV2	TRBD2	few	TRBJ2-1	CASSIGLAVGSYNEQFF	TGTGCCAGCAGTATCGGACTAGCGGTAGGCTCCTACAATGAGCAGTTCTTC
TRBV29-1	.	many	TRBJ2-3	CSVALMDTDTQYF	TGCAGCGTTGCCCTAATGGACACAGATACGCAGTATTTT
TRBV9	.	.	TRBJ2-6	CASSVPYLRGSGANVLTF	TGTGCCAGCAGCGTACCCTACTTGCGGGGCTCTGGGGCCAACGTCCTGACTTTC
TRBV6-6	.	few	TRBJ2-1	CASSYSGGGDEQFF	TGTGCCAGCAGTTACTCAGGAGGGGGGGATGAGCAGTTCTTC
TRBV3-1	TRBD2	.	TRBJ2-1	CASNSIAGGPSNEQFF	TGTGCCAGCAACTCAATAGCGGGGGGCCCATCCAATGAGCAGTTCTTC
TRBV4-2	.	many	TRBJ2-7	CASSQDWATAYEQYF	TGTGCCAGCAGCCAAGATTGGGCCACGGCTTACGAGCAGTACTTC
TRBV6-2/TRBV6-3	TRBD2	many	TRBJ2-1	CASSYPPLAAYNEQFF	TGTGCCAGCAGTTACCCCCCCCTAGCGGCCTACAATGAGCAGTTCTTC
TRBV9	TRBD1	.	TRBJ2-7	CASSVAQGYEQYF	TGTGCCAGCAGCGTAGCACAGGGGTACGAGCAGTACTTC
TRBV7-9	TRBD2	many	TRBJ2-7	CASSPLAGGGYEQYF	TGTGCCAGCAGCCCTCTAGCGGGAGGCGGGTACGAGCAGTACTTC
TRBV27	.	many	TRBJ1-1	CASSTFRNTEAFF	TGTGCCAGCAGTACCTTCCGGAACACTGAAGCTTTCTTT
TRBV7-9	TRBD1	many	TRBJ1-2	CASSSRDRGYSGYGYTF	TGTGCCAGCAGCTCCCGGGACAGGGGATATAGTGGCTATGGCTACACCTTC
TRBV20-1	.	.	TRBJ2-3	CSASKGGRQYF	TGCAGTGCGAGTAAAGGGGGTCGACAGTATTTT
TRBV6-6	.	.	TRBJ2-2	CASSPPPGELFF	TGTGCCAGCAGCCCCCCCCCGGGGGAGCTGTTTTTT
TRBV4-1	TRBD2	.	TRBJ2-2	CASSHAPLAGYGELFF	TGCGCCAGCAGCCATGCCCCGCTAGCGGGATACGGGGAGCTGTTTTTT
TRBV7-6	.	many	TRBJ2-7	CASSPERGSYEQYF	TGTGCCAGCAGCCCAGAACGGGGCTCCTACGAGCAGTACTTC
TRBV28	TRBD2	.	TRBJ2-5	CASRASGEETQYF	TGTGCCAGCAGAGCTAGCGGGGAAGAGACCCAGTACTTC
TRBV5-4	.	.	TRBJ2-7	CASSVNYEQYF	TGTGCCAGCAGCGTCAACTACGAGCAGTACTTC
TRBV27	.	few	TRBJ2-3	CASSLEASGILQTDTQYF	TGTGCCAGCAGTTTAGAGGCGTCAGGCATATTACAAACAGATACGCAGTATTTT
TRBV27	TRBD2	many	TRBJ2-1	CASRKGLAEQFF	TGTGCCAGCAGAAAGGGACTAGCTGAACAGTTCTTC
TRBV10-2	.	.	TRBJ2-1	CASSAGLSSYNEQFF	TGCGCCAGCAGTGCTGGACTTAGCTCCTACAATGAGCAGTTCTTC
TRBV12-3/TRBV12-4	TRBD2	few	TRBJ2-1	CASSFQLAGHNEQFF	TGTGCCAGCAGTTTTCAATTAGCGGGACACAATGAGCAGTTCTTC
TRBV29-1	.	many	TRBJ2-7	CSVLSGSGSEQYF	TGCAGCGTCCTGTCCGGAAGTGGGAGTGAGCAGTACTTC
TRBV3-1	TRBD2	.	TRBJ2-7	CASSQVSSLAGGTYEQYF	TGTGCCAGCAGCCAAGTCTCCTCTCTAGCGGGAGGCACCTACGAGCAGTACTTC
TRBV9	.	few	TRBJ1-5	CASSDTGRNQPQHF	TGTGCCAGCAGCGATACAGGGAGGAATCAGCCCCAGCATTTT
TRBV27	.	.	TRBJ1-1	CASYGGRSEAFF	TGTGCCAGCTACGGGGGGCGGAGTGAAGCTTTCTTT
TRBV7-8	TRBD1	.	TRBJ1-4	CASSLADRIGGKLFF	TGTGCCAGCAGCTTAGCGGACAGGATCGGAGGGAAACTGTTTTTT
TRBV20-1	.	many	TRBJ1-3	CSARASDSGNTIYF	TGCAGTGCTAGAGCGTCAGACTCTGGAAACACCATATATTTT
TRBV6-6	.	few	TRBJ1-5	CASSHQINQPQHF	TGTGCCAGCAGCCACCAAATAAATCAGCCCCAGCATTTT
TRBV11-2	TRBD1	few	TRBJ2-1	CASTNTLGGQGIFEQFF	TGTGCCAGCACAAATACCCTGGGGGGACAGGGGATTTTTGAGCAGTTCTTC
TRBV6-5	.	few	TRBJ2-7	CASSYSRTGSPSYEQYF	TGTGCCAGCAGTTACTCCCGCACCGGGAGCCCTTCCTACGAGCAGTACTTC
TRBV7-9	TRBD2	many	TRBJ2-5	CASSPAGGQETQYF	TGTGCCAGCAGCCCGGCGGGGGGCCAAGAGACCCAGTACTTC
TRBV7-9	.	many	TRBJ1-2	CASSGDTSDGYTF	TGTGCCAGCAGCGGGGACACCTCAGATGGCTACACCTTC
TRBV9	TRBD1	.	TRBJ2-7	CASSDPYGTGGNEQYF	TGTGCCAGCAGCGACCCTTACGGGACAGGGGGCAACGAGCAGTACTTC
TRBV5-6	.	.	TRBJ2-7	CASSSLPDLYEQYF	TGTGCCAGCAGCTCGTTACCCGACCTCTACGAGCAGTACTTC
TRBV27	.	many	TRBJ1-1	CASIPARHNTEAFF	TGTGCCAGCATTCCGGCCCGACATAACACTGAAGCTTTCTTT